One and the same sample provided the 14 T cell receptor beta chains below, sequenced in a study of cytomegalovirus exposure and HLA in healthy donors. Primers for the PCR totalled 60 Vbeta and 13 Jbeta. Libraries were prepared by immunoSEQ multiplex PCR; TCRdb keeps only in-frame clonotypes and omits some of them. The sample has some 200,000 clones, around 80% seen once. Sequenced material: PBMCs. The receptors were sampled from a man aged 40-49 years in good health and CMV-seronegative.

The chain couples TRBV5-1 to TRBJ2-5; 16 bases fit TRBD2. J was trimmed by 5 bases and V by 4 bases; bases with no gene match: 14. The CDR3 length is 19 residues. Germline V gene sequence: CDR1 SGHRS, CDR2 YFSETQ. CDR3: CASSRSGTSGGARRETQYF. DNA of the CDR3: TGCGCCAGCAGCCGATCCGGGACTAGCGGGGGGGCCCGTAGGGAGACCCAGTACTTC.

V and J are TRBV15 and TRBJ2-1; the D gene is possibly TRBD1 (5 bases). Germline V gene sequence: CDR1 LNHNV, CDR2 YYDKDF (reference sequence). V shed 0 bases and J shed 0 bases, with 24 bases lying between them. This CDR3 is built from 21 residues. CDR3 residues: CATSRESLVQAVLSSYNEQFF. For the CDR3, the DNA is TGTGCCACCAGCAGAGAGTCCTTGGTACAGGCCGTCCTTAGCTCCTACAATGAGCAGTTCTTC.

The chain joins TRBV7-2 to TRBJ1-2; 9 bases align to TRBD1. The ends lost 1 base at V and 4 bases at J; junction bases unmatched: 4. The germline CDR1 and CDR2 sequences are SGHTA and FQGNSA. The CDR3 loop spans 15 amino acids. The CDR3 is CASSLDPQGAYGYTF. In DNA, the CDR3 is TGTGCCAGCAGCTTAGACCCACAGGGGGCCTATGGCTACACCTTC.

The rearrangement links TRBV14 to TRBJ1-6; no clear D gene. CDR3 size: 12 residues. Germline V gives CDR1 SGHDN, CDR2 FVKESK. Trimming stripped 4 bases from V and 13 bases from J, with 11 bases between. Here the CDR3 reads CASSLALGPLHF. The CDR3 DNA reads as TGTGCCAGCAGCCTTGCCTTGGGCCCCCTCCACTTT. Combining the CDR3 with reference TRBV14 and TRBJ1-6 gives the whole variable domain EAGVTQFPSHSVIEKGQTVTLRCDPISGHDNLYWYRRVMGKEIKFLLHFVKESKQDESGMPNNRFLAERTGGTYSTLKVQPAELEDSGVYFCASSLALGPLHFGNGTRLTVT.

The chain couples TRBV9 to TRBJ2-1, with 7 bases aligning to TRBD2. CDR1 SGDLS and CDR2 YYNGEE come from the germline V gene. The CDR3 length is 15 residues. The J segment lost 6 bases and the V segment lost 0 bases, leaving 6 bases of the junction unmatched. The CDR3 loop is CASSVGLASTNEQFF. The CDR3 DNA reads as TGTGCCAGCAGCGTAGGACTAGCCTCCACCAATGAGCAGTTCTTC.

Only a few counts were recorded for this clone. This chain uses TRBV5-1 with TRBJ2-1, with TRBD2 matching 10 bases. Unmatched junction bases numbered 5, after V lost 5 bases and J lost 0 bases. Looked up from germline, CDR1 is SGHRS and CDR2 is YFSETQ. This CDR3 region has 16 residues. The DNA for the CDR3 is TGCGCCAGCAGGTTCACTAGCGGGAACTCCTACAATGAGCAGTTCTTC. Translating gives CASRFTSGNSYNEQFF.

The chain couples TRBV19 to TRBJ1-2; a possible D gene is TRBD1 (6 bases). V dropped 3 bases and J dropped 0 bases, with 8 bases sitting between them. This CDR3 has 14 residues. CDR1 and CDR2 (germline): LNHDA, SQIVND (reference sequence). In nucleotides, the CDR3 is TGTGCCAGTAGTATTAACAGGGCTAACTATGGCTACACCTTC. Protein: CASSINRANYGYTF.

The chain combines TRBV28 with TRBJ1-5, with D possibly TRBD1 on 5 matching bases. The CDR3 totals 13 residues. In germline, CDR1 is MDHEN, CDR2 SYDVKM. Trimming removed 6 bases at V and 6 bases at J, with 12 bases between. CDR3 nucleotides: TGTGCCAGCAGAGAGCAGGGTTCTCAGCCCCAGCATTTT. This codes for CASREQGSQPQHF.

The chain joins TRBV4-2 to TRBJ2-5; 10 bases fit TRBD2. V was clipped by 4 bases and J by 1 base; unmatched bases: 12. The germline CDR1 and CDR2 sequences are LGHNA and YNFKEQ. CDR3 size: 18 residues. As DNA, the CDR3 is TGTGCCAGCAGCCCTTTAACTCCGAGCGGGAGGGTCCAAGAGACCCAGTACTTC. Translating it yields CASSPLTPSGRVQETQYF.

The table lists this clone with a few counts. The rearrangement uses TRBV7-6 and TRBJ1-1; D ambiguous. The CDR3 loop spans 14 amino acids. Trimming pared 1 base from V and 6 bases from J, leaving 12 bases between. Per germline, CDR1 SGHVS and CDR2 FNYEAQ. The DNA of the CDR3 is TGTGCCAGCAGCTTAGGAAGAGGCGACGCTGAAGCTTTCTTT. It yields the protein CASSLGRGDAEAFF.

This clone appeared a single time. CDR3 amino acids: CASSLGAVNTEAFF. In DNA, the CDR3 is TGCGCCAGCAGCTTGGGGGCAGTGAACACTGAAGCTTTCTTT. The rearrangement joins TRBV5-1 to TRBJ1-1; D call uncertain. Germline V gene data show CDR1 as SGHRS and CDR2 as YFSETQ. CDR3 size: 14 residues. The germline V and J ends were trimmed by 0 bases and 0 bases, with 6 bases remaining between them.

The CDR3 DNA follows: TGTGCCAGCAGTCCGGCCGACAGGGTACATACGCAGTATTTT. It translates to CASSPADRVHTQYF. This chain uses TRBV28 with TRBJ2-3; 7 bases align to TRBD1. V shed 5 bases and J 7 bases; nucleotides not matched to a gene: 9. From germline, CDR1 is MDHEN and CDR2 SYDVKM. The CDR3 runs to 14 residues.

This clone was observed a few times. V gene TRBV14 combines with J gene TRBJ2-3; the D is unclear. The CDR3 is 16 amino acids. Deletions cut 0 bases from V and 1 base from J, with 11 bases between. Germline V gene lookup returns CDR1 SGHDN and CDR2 FVKESK. CDR3 in amino acids: CASSQDSVIGTDTQYF. The CDR3 DNA sequence: TGTGCCAGCAGCCAAGACTCAGTTATTGGCACAGATACGCAGTATTTT.

The chain employs TRBV6-5 and TRBJ2-7; no definite D call. V gave up 4 bases and J gave up 0 bases, with 7 bases separating them. This CDR3 spans 13 amino acids. CDR1 MNHEY and CDR2 SVGAGI come from the germline V gene. CDR3 in DNA: TGTGCCAGCAGTTTGGGCCTCTCCTACGAGCAGTACTTC. Residues: CASSLGLSYEQYF.